This T cell receptor beta chain was recorded in a study of blood T cell repertoires in COVID-19. Study at large: PBMCs, B-cell-depleted T cells, or T cells provided the cDNA or gDNA that made up the material.

Germline-derived CDR1 and CDR2 are SGHNT and YYREEE (reference sequence). The V gene end was trimmed by 4 bases and the J gene end by 4 bases; junction bases not matched to a gene: 4. The CDR3 has 13 residues. Original processing methods: Cell counts per sample came from amplifying reference gene primers. Profiling relied on immunoSEQ multiplex PCR, and the TCRdb table lists in-frame clones only, not all of them. V, J and clone size are those of that table, while D and trimming were read from the DNA. The data hold 100,000 or so clones, with roughly 80% observed a single time. The TCR comes from a woman of 80 years or more with acute or convalescent COVID-19. The sample consisted of peripheral blood. This chain uses TRBV5-4 with TRBJ2-5; 7 bases match TRBD2. The CDR3 loop reads CASSLPGGETQYF. CDR3 DNA: TGTGCCAGCAGCCTCCCGGGGGGAGAGACCCAGTACTTC.